This TCR beta chain derives from a study of blood T cell repertoires in COVID-19. The overall study: Samples came from the United States, Italy and Spain, spanning acute and convalescent COVID-19. PBMCs, B-cell-depleted T cells, or T cells provided the cDNA or gDNA that made up the material.

Original handling: Reference gene primer amplification gave estimated nucleated cell counts. TCRdb keeps only in-frame clones here, not all; method: immunoSEQ multiplex PCR. The V and J calls and clone size were taken over from that table, and D and trimming were inferred from the DNA. The sample lists some 74,000 clones, approximately 87% occurring once. This receptor was taken from a woman aged 80 or older with acute or convalescent COVID-19. The sequencing sample was made of peripheral blood.

The CDR3 is CASSQEPPQNGNQPQHF. The CDR3 nucleotides read TGCGCCAGCAGCCAAGAACCCCCACAGAACGGTAATCAGCCCCAGCATTTT. V and J are TRBV4-1 and TRBJ1-5; D remains unclear. The CDR3 extends over 17 amino acids. Per germline, CDR1 MGHRA and CDR2 YSYEKL. V was clipped by 0 bases and J by 4 bases, with 16 bases between them.